This T cell receptor beta chain was profiled in a study of cytomegalovirus exposure and HLA in healthy donors. The PCR employed 60 Vbeta primers together with 13 Jbeta primers. Sequenced by immunoSEQ multiplex PCR; TCRdb stores in-frame clones only, minus some. Altogether under 150,000 clones are present, around 72% being singletons, with the ten largest covering around an eighth. The sample was PBMCs. The TCR originated in a human donor in good health.

CDR3 residues: CASSLTGSNQPQHF. In nucleotides, the CDR3 is TGTGCCAGCAGCTTGACAGGGAGCAATCAGCCCCAGCATTTT. The chain has TRBV5-6 and TRBJ1-5; a possible D gene is TRBD1 (6 bases). Germline V lookup: CDR1 SGHDT, CDR2 YYEEEE. The CDR3 sequence is 14 residues long. Trimming took off 1 base at V and 1 base at J, with 6 bases between the two ends.